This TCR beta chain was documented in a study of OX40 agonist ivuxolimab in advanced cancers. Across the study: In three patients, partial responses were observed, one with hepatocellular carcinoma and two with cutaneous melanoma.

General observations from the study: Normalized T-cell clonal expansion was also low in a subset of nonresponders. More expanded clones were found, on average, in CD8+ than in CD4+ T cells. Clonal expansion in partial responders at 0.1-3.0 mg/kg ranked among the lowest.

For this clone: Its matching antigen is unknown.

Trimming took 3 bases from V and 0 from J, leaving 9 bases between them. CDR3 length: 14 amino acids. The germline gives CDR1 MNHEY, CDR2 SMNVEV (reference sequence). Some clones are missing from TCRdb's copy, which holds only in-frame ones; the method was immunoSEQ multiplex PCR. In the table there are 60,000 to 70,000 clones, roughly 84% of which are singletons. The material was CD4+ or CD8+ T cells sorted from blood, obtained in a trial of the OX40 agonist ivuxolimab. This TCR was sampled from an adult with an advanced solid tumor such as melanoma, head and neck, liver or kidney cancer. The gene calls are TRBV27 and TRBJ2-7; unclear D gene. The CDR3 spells CASSLTTASYEQYF. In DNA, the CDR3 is TGTGCCAGCAGTTTGACGACGGCCTCCTACGAGCAGTACTTC.